This TCR beta chain was identified in a study of blood T cell repertoires in COVID-19. Looking at the study overall: PBMCs, B-cell-depleted T cells, or T cells were the source of the cDNA or gDNA that made up the material.

In the original analysis: Nucleated cell counts were estimated from reference gene primer amplification. The assay was immunoSEQ multiplex PCR, and TCRdb's table has in-frame clones only and misses some. V and J calls and clone size come straight from that table; D and trimming were deduced from the DNA. The sample lists approximately 210,000 clones; roughly 87% were seen once. The germline V gene encodes CDR1 SGHVS and CDR2 FQNEAQ. J gave up 0 bases and V 5 bases, and 15 bases lay outside the gene matches. The CDR3 is 19 amino acids. The study recruited people aged roughly 18 to 95 years across 20 to 30 US areas. Self-reported history from a screening survey and questionnaire set each donor's cohort.

The clonotype originates from a man under 40 in a cohort exposed to, infected with or recovered from COVID-19 (not recorded which). The material sequenced was PBMCs or T cells enriched from blood (not recorded which). The chain couples TRBV7-8 to TRBJ1-4; TRBD1 agrees at 7 bases. In nucleotides, the CDR3 is TGTGCCAGCAGCACCAAGGCGAGGGACAGACAACCAACTAATGAAAAACTGTTTTTT. Translated: CASSTKARDRQPTNEKLFF.